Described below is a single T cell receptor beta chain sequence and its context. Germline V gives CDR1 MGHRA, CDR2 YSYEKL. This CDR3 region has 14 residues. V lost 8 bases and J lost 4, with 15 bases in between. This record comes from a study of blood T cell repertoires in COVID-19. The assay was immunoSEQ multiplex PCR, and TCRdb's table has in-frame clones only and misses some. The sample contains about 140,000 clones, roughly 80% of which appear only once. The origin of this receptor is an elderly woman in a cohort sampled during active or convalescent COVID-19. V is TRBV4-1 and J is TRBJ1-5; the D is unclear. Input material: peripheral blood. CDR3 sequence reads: CASGRTGDNQPQHF. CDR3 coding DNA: TGCGCCAGCGGGAGGACGGGAGATAATCAGCCCCAGCATTTT.